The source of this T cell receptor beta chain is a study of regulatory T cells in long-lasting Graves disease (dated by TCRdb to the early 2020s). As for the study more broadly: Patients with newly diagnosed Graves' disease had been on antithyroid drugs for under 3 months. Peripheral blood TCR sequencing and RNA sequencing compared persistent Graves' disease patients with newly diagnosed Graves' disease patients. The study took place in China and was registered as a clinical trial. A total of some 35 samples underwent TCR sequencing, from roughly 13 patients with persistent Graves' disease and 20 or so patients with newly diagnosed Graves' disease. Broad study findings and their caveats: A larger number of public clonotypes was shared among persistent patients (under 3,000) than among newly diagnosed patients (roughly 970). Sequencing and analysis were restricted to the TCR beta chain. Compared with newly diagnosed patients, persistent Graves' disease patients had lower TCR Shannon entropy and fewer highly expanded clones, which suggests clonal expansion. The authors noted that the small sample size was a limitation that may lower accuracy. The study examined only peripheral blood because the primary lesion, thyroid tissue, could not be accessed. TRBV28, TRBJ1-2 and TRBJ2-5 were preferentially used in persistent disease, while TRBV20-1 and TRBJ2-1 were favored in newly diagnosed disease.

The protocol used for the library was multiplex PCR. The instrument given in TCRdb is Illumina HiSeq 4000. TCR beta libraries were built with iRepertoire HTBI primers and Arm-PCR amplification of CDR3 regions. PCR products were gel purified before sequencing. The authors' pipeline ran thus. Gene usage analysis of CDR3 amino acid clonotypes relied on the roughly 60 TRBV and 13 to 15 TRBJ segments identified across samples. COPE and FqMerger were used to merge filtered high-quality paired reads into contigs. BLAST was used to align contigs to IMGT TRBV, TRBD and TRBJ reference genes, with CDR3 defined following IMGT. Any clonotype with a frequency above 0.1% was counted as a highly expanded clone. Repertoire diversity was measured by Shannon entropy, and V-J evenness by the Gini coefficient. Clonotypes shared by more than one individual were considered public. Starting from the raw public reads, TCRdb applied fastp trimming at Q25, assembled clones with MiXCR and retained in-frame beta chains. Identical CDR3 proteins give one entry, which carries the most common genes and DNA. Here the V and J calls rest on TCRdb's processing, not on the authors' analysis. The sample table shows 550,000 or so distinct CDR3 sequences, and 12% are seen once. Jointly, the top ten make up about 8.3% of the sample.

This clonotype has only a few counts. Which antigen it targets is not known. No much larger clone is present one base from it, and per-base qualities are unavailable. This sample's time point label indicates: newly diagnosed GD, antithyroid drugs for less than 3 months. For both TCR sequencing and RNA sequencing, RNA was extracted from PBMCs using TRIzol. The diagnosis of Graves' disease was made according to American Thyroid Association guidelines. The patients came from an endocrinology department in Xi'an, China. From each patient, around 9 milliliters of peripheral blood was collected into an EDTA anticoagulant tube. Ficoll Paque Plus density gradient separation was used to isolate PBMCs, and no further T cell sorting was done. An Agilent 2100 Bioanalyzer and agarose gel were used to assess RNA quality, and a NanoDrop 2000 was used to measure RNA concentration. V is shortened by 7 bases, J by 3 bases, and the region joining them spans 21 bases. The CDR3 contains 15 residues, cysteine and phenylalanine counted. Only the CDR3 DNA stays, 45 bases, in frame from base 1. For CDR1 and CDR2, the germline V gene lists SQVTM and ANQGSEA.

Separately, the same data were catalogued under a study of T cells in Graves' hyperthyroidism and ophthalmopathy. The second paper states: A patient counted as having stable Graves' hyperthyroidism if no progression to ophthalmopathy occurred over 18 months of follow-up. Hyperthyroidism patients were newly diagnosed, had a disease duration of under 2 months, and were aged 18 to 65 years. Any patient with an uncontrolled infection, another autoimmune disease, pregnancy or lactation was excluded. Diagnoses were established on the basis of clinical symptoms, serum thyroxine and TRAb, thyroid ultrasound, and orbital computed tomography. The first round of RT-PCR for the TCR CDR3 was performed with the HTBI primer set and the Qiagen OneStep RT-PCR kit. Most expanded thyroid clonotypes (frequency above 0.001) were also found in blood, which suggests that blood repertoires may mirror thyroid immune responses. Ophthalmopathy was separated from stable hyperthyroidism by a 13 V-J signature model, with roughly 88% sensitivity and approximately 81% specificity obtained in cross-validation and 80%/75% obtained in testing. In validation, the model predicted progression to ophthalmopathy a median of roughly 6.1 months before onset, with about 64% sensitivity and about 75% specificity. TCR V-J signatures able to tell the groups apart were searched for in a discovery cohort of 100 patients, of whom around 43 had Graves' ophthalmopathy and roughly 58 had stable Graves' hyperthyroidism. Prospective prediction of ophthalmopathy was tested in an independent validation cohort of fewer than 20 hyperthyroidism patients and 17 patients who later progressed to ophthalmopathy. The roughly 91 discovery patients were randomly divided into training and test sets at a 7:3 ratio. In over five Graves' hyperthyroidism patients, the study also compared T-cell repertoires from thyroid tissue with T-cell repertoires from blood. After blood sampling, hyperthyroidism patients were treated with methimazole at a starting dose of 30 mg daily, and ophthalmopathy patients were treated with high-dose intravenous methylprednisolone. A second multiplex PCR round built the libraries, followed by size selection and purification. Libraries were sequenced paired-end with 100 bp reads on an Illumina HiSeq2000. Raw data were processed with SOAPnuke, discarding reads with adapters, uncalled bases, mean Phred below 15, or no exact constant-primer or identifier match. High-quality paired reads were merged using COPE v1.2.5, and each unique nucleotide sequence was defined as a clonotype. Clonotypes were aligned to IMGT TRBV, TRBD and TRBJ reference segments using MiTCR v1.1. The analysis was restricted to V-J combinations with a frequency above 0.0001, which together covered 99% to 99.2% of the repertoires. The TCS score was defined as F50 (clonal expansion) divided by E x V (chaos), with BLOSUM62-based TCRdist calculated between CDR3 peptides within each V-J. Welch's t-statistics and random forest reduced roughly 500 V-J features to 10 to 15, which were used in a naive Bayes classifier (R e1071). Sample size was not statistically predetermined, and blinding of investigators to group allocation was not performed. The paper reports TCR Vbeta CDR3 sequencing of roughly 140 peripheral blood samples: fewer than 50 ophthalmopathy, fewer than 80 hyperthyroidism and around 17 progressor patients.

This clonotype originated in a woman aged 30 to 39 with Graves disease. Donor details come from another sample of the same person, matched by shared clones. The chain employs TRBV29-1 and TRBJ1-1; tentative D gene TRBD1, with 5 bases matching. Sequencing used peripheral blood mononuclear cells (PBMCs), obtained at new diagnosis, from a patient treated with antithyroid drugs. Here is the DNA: TGCAGCGCACTACAAAGGGGTTTGGTGGACACTGAAGCTTTCTTT. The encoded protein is CSALQRGLVDTEAFF.